This T cell receptor beta chain was captured in a study of T-cell memory formation after mild COVID-19. Across the whole study: TCR clusters mostly belonged to single donors.

Comment on this clonotype: Its antigen is still unknown.

Study-wide points: Memory cells collected pre-infection included some clones that later responded, suggesting cross-reactive memory joined.

After 5'RACE with constant-segment primers, TCR alpha and TCR beta cDNA libraries carrying sample barcodes and UMIs were obtained. From the 5' RACE reads, TCRdb called clonotypes with MiXCR, one entry per CDR3 protein. There are fewer than 700,000 distinct CDR3 sequences in the sample; about 20% occur only once, and about 8.2% lies in the top ten. Trimming took off 6 bases at V and 2 bases at J, with 17 bases between the two ends. Germline V lookup: CDR1 DFQATT, CDR2 SNEGSKA (reference sequence). CDR3 length: 14 amino acids. Sample: PBMCs or a T cell subset sorted from them (not recorded which). The clonotype was recovered from an adult woman who had mild COVID-19 (a few samples of this study predate the infection). Cell type and time point are not known. The chain uses TRBV20-1 and TRBJ2-7; D not certain. CDR3 residues: CSAPRVPGPYEQYF. The CDR3, as DNA: TGCAGTGCCCCAAGAGTCCCAGGACCCTACGAGCAGTACTTC.